These T cell receptor beta chains were read from a single sample in a study of shared clonotypes between healthy human individuals. Some clones are missing from TCRdb's copy, which holds only in-frame ones; the method was immunoSEQ multiplex PCR. The data contain approximately 2.1 million clones, approximately 95% of them singletons. The specimen sequenced was naive CD4+ T cells from PBMCs. Receptors were obtained from a man aged 18 to 30 in good health. Some clones in this sample may be carry-over from other donors' samples. Each CDR3 is given with its conserved first and last residue. Each record gives: D gene, J gene, clone size, V gene, CDR3 protein, CDR3 DNA. D genes are given only for firm matches. A row's size may be missing; if present it is once, few, many or a size class.

.	TRBJ2-1	.	TRBV28	CASSLIGNEQFF	TGTGCCAGCAGTTTAATCGGTAATGAGCAGTTCTTC
.	TRBJ2-1	.	TRBV6-5	CASSFRTGGGNEQFF	TGTGCCAGCAGTTTCCGGACCGGTGGGGGCAATGAGCAGTTCTTC
TRBD2	TRBJ2-2	.	TRBV7-3	CASRGASGITGELFF	TGTGCCAGCAGAGGAGCTAGCGGGATCACCGGGGAGCTGTTTTTT
.	TRBJ1-3	.	TRBV28	CASRQPDLAQGNTIYF	TGTGCCAGCAGACAACCGGACCTGGCCCAAGGAAACACCATATATTTT
TRBD1	TRBJ2-1	.	TRBV7-3	CASSLTLGTVSYNEQFF	TGTGCCAGCAGCTTAACGTTGGGGACAGTCTCCTACAATGAGCAGTTCTTC
.	TRBJ1-2	few	TRBV28	CASSGGNYGYTF	TGTGCCAGCAGTGGGGGTAACTATGGCTACACCTTC
.	TRBJ2-3	.	TRBV5-1	CASSSQGADTQYF	TGCGCCAGCAGCTCACAGGGAGCTGATACGCAGTATTTT
TRBD1	TRBJ2-4	.	TRBV5-1	CASSLQPGQENIQYF	TGCGCCAGCAGCTTACAACCGGGACAGGAAAACATTCAGTACTTC
TRBD1	TRBJ1-3	.	TRBV7-9	CASSPTIGTGNGNTIYF	TGTGCCAGCAGCCCCACCATCGGGACAGGGAATGGAAACACCATATATTTT
.	TRBJ2-7	.	TRBV5-5	CASSLVAPGTYEQYF	TGTGCCAGCAGCTTGGTGGCACCTGGCACCTACGAGCAGTACTTC